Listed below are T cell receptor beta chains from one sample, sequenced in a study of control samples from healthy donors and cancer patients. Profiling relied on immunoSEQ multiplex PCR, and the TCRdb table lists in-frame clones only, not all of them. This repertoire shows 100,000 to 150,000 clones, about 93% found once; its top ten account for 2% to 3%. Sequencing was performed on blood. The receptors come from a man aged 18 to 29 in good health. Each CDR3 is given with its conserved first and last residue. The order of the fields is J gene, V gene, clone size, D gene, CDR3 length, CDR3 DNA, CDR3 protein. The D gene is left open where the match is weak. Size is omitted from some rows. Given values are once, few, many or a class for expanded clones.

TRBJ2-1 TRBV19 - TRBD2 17 TGTGCCAGTAGTATTTCCAAGGCTAGCGGGAGCCCGATTGAGCAGTTCTTC CASSISKASGSPIEQFF
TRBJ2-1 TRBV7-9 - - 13 TGTGCCAGCAGCTCCTATGTGGCGGCCCGCTGGTTCTTC CASSSYVAARWFF
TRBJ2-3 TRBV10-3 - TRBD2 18 TGTGCCATCAGATTCCCCACCGATGGACTAGCGGGAGGAGATACGCAGTATTTT CAIRFPTDGLAGGDTQYF
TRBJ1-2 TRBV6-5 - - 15 TGTGCCAGCAGTCCCTACGAGAAGGAAGGGCATGGCTACACCTTC CASSPYEKEGHGYTF
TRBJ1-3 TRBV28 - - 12 TGTGCCAGCAGGGTGTCTGGAAACACCATATATTTT CASRVSGNTIYF
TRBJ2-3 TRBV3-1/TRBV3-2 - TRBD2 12 TGTGCCAGCAGCCAGGGGACTAGCGGGGAGAAATTT CASSQGTSGEKF
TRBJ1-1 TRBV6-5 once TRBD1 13 TGTGCCAGCAGTTATGACAGGGGGCTTGAAGCTTTCTTT CASSYDRGLEAFF
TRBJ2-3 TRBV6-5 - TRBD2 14 TGTGCCAGCTTGGGCGGGAGAGTTGCAGATACGCAGTATTTT CASLGGRVADTQYF
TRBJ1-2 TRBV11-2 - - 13 TGTGCCAGCAGCTTAAACAGGATTTATGGCTACACCTTC CASSLNRIYGYTF
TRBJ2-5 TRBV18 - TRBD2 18 TGTGCCAGCTCACCACGACTAGCGGGAGGTAACTCGCGGGAGACCCAGTACTTC CASSPRLAGGNSRETQYF
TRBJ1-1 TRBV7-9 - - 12 TGTGCCAGCAGCTGGGACAACACTGAAGCTTTCTTT CASSWDNTEAFF
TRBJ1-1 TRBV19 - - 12 TGTGCCAGTAGTATAGGGGACATCGAAGCTTTCTTT CASSIGDIEAFF
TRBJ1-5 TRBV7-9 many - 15 TGTGCCAGCAGCTCGGCCACGGATAGCAATCAGCCCCAGCATTTT CASSSATDSNQPQHF
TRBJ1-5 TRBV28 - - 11 TGTGCCAGCAACCACAATCAGCCCCAGCATTTT CASNHNQPQHF
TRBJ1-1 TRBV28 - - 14 TGTGCCAGCAGCGCCAGTACAATGAACACTGAAGCTTTCTTT CASSASTMNTEAFF
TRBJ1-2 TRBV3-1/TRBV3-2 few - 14 TGTGCCAGCAGCCCCGACAGTCCGAAATATGGCTACACCTTC CASSPDSPKYGYTF
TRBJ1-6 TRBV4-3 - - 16 TGCGCCAGCAGCCAAAGGTCAGGAGAGCCTAATTCACCCCTCCACTTT CASSQRSGEPNSPLHF
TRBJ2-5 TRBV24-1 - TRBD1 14 TGTGCCACCAGTGATTCGGGACAGCAAGAGACCCAGTACTTC CATSDSGQQETQYF
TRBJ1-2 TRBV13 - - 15 TGTGCCAGCAGCTTAGCAGGGGAACCTAACTATGGCTACACCTTC CASSLAGEPNYGYTF
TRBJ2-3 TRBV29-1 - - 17 TGCAGCGTTGCCCTTGGGGGTAGCGGAATATACACAGATACGCAGTATTTT CSVALGGSGIYTDTQYF
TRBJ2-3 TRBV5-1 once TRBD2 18 TGCGCCAGCAGCTTGTGGGACAGACTAGCGGGAGCCTCAGATACGCAGTATTTT CASSLWDRLAGASDTQYF
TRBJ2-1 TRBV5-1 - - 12 TGCGCCAGCAGCTTGATTGACAATGAGCAGTTCTTC CASSLIDNEQFF
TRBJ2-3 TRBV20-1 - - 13 TGCAGTGCTAGTGGGGGGCAGGGAGATACGCAGTATTTT CSASGGQGDTQYF
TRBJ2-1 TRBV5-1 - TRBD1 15 TGCGCCAGCAGCCCCCGGGACAGGGGGTACAATGAGCAGTTCTTC CASSPRDRGYNEQFF
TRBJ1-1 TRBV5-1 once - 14 TGCGCCAGCAGCTTGGGTACTCTGAACACTGAAGCTTTCTTT CASSLGTLNTEAFF
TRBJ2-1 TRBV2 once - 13 TGTGCCATCTACTTAAGCTCCTACAATGAGCAGTTCTTC CAIYLSSYNEQFF
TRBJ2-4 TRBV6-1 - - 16 TGTGCCAGCAGTGACTGGTCGGATATAGCCAAAAACATTCAGTACTTC CASSDWSDIAKNIQYF
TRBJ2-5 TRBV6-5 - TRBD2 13 TGTGCCAGCAGTTGGAGCGGGGTTAGGACCCAGTACTTC CASSWSGVRTQYF
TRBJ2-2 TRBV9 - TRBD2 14 TGTGCCAGCAGCGACCAGCGGGGACCCGGGGAGCTGTTTTTT CASSDQRGPGELFF
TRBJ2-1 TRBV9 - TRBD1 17 TGTGCCAGCAGCGCCTCGGGCGGGGACAGGGTCCACAATGAGCAGTTCTTC CASSASGGDRVHNEQFF
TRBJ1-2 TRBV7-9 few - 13 TGTGCCAGCAGCAAGACAGGAGGTGGGGGCTACACCTTC CASSKTGGGGYTF
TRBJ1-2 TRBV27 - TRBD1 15 TGTGCCAGCGGGACAGGGGTAACAGCTAACTATGGCTACACCTTC CASGTGVTANYGYTF
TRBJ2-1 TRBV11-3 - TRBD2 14 TGTGCCAGCAGCTGGGCTAGCGGGAACAATGAGCAGTTCTTC CASSWASGNNEQFF
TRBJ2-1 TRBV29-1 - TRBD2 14 TGCAGCGTTCATAGCGGGAGGGGATACAATGAGCAGTTCTTC CSVHSGRGYNEQFF
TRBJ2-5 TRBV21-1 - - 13 TGTGCCAGCAATAGGGCCTCGACGGAGACCCAGTACTTC CASNRASTETQYF
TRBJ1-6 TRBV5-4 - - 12 TGTGCCAGCAGCCCACTCAATTCACCCCTCCACTTT CASSPLNSPLHF
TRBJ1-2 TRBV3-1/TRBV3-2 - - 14 TGTGCCAGCAGCCAAGGAGTGGGAGGCTATGGCTACACCTTC CASSQGVGGYGYTF
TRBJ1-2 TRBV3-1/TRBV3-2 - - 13 TGTGCCAGCAGCCACGCAACTAACTATGGCTACACCTTC CASSHATNYGYTF
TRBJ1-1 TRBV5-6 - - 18 TGTGCCAGCAGCCTGGGGTGGGACACTCCCTTAGTAAACACTGAAGCTTTCTTT CASSLGWDTPLVNTEAFF
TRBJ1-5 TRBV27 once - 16 TGTGCCAGCAGTTTAAACATACGGACTGAGGGTCAGCCCCAGCATTTT CASSLNIRTEGQPQHF